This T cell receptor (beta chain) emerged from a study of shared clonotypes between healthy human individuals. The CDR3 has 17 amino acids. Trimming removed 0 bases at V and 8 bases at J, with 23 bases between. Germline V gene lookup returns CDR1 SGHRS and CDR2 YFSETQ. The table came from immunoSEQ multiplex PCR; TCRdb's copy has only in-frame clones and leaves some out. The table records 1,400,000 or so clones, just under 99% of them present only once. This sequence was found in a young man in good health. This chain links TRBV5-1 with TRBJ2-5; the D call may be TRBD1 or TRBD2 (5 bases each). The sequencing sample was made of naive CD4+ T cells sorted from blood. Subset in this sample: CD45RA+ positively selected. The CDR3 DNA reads TGCGCCAGCAGCTTGGTTCAGGGCAGACTAAGCCAAGGAACCCAGTACTTC. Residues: CASSLVQGRLSQGTQYF.